The 18 T cell receptor beta chains reported below all come from one sample, sequenced in a study of radiotherapy plus CTLA-4 blockade in lung cancer. The protocol was immunoSEQ multiplex PCR, while the TCRdb copy is restricted to in-frame clones and leaves out a portion. The sample holds tens of thousands of clones, roughly 71% seen once. This specimen was peripheral blood, taken from a patient treated with radiotherapy plus ipilimumab. These TCRs come from a human donor with non-small cell lung cancer that progressed on radiotherapy plus ipilimumab.

This clone was recorded once. The chain employs TRBV4-2 and TRBJ2-5, with D tentatively TRBD2 (5 bases). Per germline, CDR1 LGHNA and CDR2 YNFKEQ. V was shortened by 1 base and J by 4 bases, with 7 bases between the two germline ends. The CDR3 is made up of 13 amino acids. CDR3 residues: CASSQVEVETQYF. The CDR3 DNA follows: TGTGCCAGCAGCCAAGTGGAGGTAGAGACCCAGTACTTC.

The V and J genes are TRBV4-1 and TRBJ1-4; D is possibly TRBD1 (6 bases). Germline V CDR1 and CDR2: MGHRA, YSYEKL. The CDR3 extends over 15 amino acids. The ends were cut back, 5 bases at V and 10 bases at J, with 20 bases in the middle. The CDR3 DNA follows: TGCGCCAGCAGCTCAAAGACAGGTAGTAATAGAAAACTGTTTTTT. Translation gives CASSSKTGSNRKLFF.

The gene calls are TRBV19 and TRBJ2-2; D not resolved. The germline V gene encodes CDR1 LNHDA and CDR2 SQIVND (reference sequence). The CDR3 extends over 12 amino acids. The ends were cut back, 3 bases at V and 7 bases at J, with 6 bases in the middle. The CDR3 DNA follows: TGTGCCAGTAGTATTGGGTTCGGGGAGCTGTTTTTT. This sequence encodes CASSIGFGELFF.

This chain connects TRBV4-3 to TRBJ2-6; the D is unclear. Germline CDR1 and CDR2: LGHNA and YSLEER. V lost 0 bases and J 0 bases, leaving 6 bases between the germline ends. The CDR3 spans 16 residues. The CDR3 protein is CASSQEALSGANVLTF. The CDR3 DNA reads TGCGCCAGCAGCCAAGAGGCCCTCTCTGGGGCCAACGTCCTGACTTTC.

The chain carries TRBV7-9 and TRBJ2-1; TRBD1 matches at 8 bases. Germline V gives CDR1 SEHNR, CDR2 FQNEAQ (reference sequence). This CDR3 contains 17 residues. J was trimmed by 7 bases and V by 5 bases; bases with no gene match: 16. CDR3 region: CASSQIRTGGLRNEQFF. CDR3 sequence (DNA): TGTGCCAGCAGCCAAATACGAACAGGGGGGTTGAGGAATGAGCAGTTCTTC.

The rearrangement uses TRBV7-9 and TRBJ2-2; D gene uncertain. This CDR3 region has 13 residues. Per the germline V gene, CDR1 is SEHNR and CDR2 is FQNEAQ (reference sequence). Trimming removed 7 bases at V and 5 bases at J, with 11 bases between. The CDR3 bases are TGTGCCAGCACTCTGATGGGGACCGGGGAGCTGTTTTTT. Residues: CASTLMGTGELFF. The variable domain in full, completed from reference TRBV7-9 and TRBJ2-2, reads DTGVSQNPRHKITKRGQNVTFRCDPISEHNRLYWYRQTLGQGPEFLTYFQNEAQLEKSRLLSDRFSAERPKGSFSTLEIQRTEQGDSAMYLCASTLMGTGELFFGEGSRLTVL.

The chain joins TRBV6-1 to TRBJ2-1, with D unresolved. CDR3 length equals 15 residues. Germline V gene sequence: CDR1 MNHNS, CDR2 SASEGT. The V and J ends lost 4 bases and 0 bases respectively, with 10 bases between them. This CDR3 reads CASSVGLSSYNEQFF. The CDR3 DNA follows: TGTGCCAGCAGTGTCGGCCTAAGCTCCTACAATGAGCAGTTCTTC.

This clone occurred a few times. The J gene is TRBJ2-1, the V gene TRBV29-1, with D tentatively TRBD2 (6 bases). The CDR3 is made up of 13 amino acids. Germline CDR1 SQVTM, CDR2 ANQGSEA. V lost 6 bases and J lost 8, with 17 bases in between. The chain's CDR3 is CSVRGAGRYEQFF. CDR3 in DNA: TGCAGCGTCCGCGGGGCAGGGAGGTATGAGCAGTTCTTC.

This clone was detected once. The chain has TRBV28 and TRBJ1-2; no firm D call. The CDR3 covers 14 residues. The ends were cut back, 6 bases at V and 4 bases at J, with 15 bases in the middle. Germline V gene sequence: CDR1 MDHEN, CDR2 SYDVKM. CDR3: CASSPLSNSYGYTF. The CDR3 coding sequence is TGTGCCAGCAGCCCATTGAGTAACAGCTATGGCTACACCTTC.

The chain has TRBV29-1 and TRBJ2-1; D may be TRBD2 (6 bases). Germline CDR1 SQVTM, CDR2 ANQGSEA. V lost 1 base to trimming and J lost 7 bases, with 14 bases between them. The CDR3 has 14 residues. The CDR3 coding sequence is TGCAGCGTTGAAGGCGGTTTCAGCGGGAATGAGCAGTTCTTC. The encoded protein is CSVEGGFSGNEQFF.

The CDR3 loop reads CASRASGAYNEQFF. In DNA, the CDR3 is TGTGCCAGCAGGGCTAGCGGAGCCTACAATGAGCAGTTCTTC. V is TRBV6-1 and J is TRBJ2-1, with 7 bases identical to TRBD2. The CDR3 has 14 amino acids. V lost 6 bases and J lost 2; bases outside the gene matches: 4. Germline CDR1 and CDR2: MNHNS and SASEGT.

The genes are TRBV5-1 and TRBJ1-2; D call uncertain. V gave up 5 bases and J gave up 1 base, with 9 bases separating them. CDR3 length: 13 amino acids. The germline V gene has CDR1 SGHRS and CDR2 YFSETQ. The CDR3: CASRVDGNYGYTF. CDR3 sequence (DNA): TGCGCCAGCAGAGTGGACGGTAACTATGGCTACACCTTC.

The chain uses TRBV9 and TRBJ1-3; D perhaps matches TRBD1 (5 bases). V lost 0 bases and J 2 bases, leaving 12 bases between the germline ends. Germline lookup yields CDR1 SGDLS and CDR2 YYNGEE. The CDR3 has 16 residues. CDR3 coding DNA: TGTGCCAGCAGCGTAGCGGGGCCAGGGACTGGAAACACCATATATTTT. Translating gives CASSVAGPGTGNTIYF.

This clone is a singleton in its sample. The chain couples TRBV27 to TRBJ1-4; TRBD1 matches 7 bases. J was trimmed by 10 bases and V by 6 bases; bases with no gene match: 17. The CDR3 sequence is 16 residues long. Germline lookup yields CDR1 MNHEY and CDR2 SMNVEV (reference sequence). The DNA of the CDR3 is TGTGCCAGCAGAGGACAGGTTTTTATTATGTATGGAAAACTGTTTTTT. Translating it yields CASRGQVFIMYGKLFF.

This clone occurred once. The gene calls are TRBV9 and TRBJ1-1; the D is unclear. The CDR3 spans 15 residues. V shed 0 bases and J shed 0 bases, with 9 bases lying between them. From germline, CDR1 is SGDLS and CDR2 YYNGEE. CDR3 DNA: TGTGCCAGCAGCGTAGAAGACCGAGTGAACACTGAAGCTTTCTTT. Its translation is CASSVEDRVNTEAFF.

The V gene is TRBV15, the J gene TRBJ1-4; 10 positions agree with TRBD1. CDR1 is LNHNV and CDR2 is YYDKDF in the germline V gene (reference sequence). The CDR3 has 17 amino acids. After removal of 1 base from V and 4 bases from J, the junction contained 6 bases not matched to a gene. In DNA, the CDR3 is TGTGCCACCAGCAGAGGGGGACAGGGGTATGGTAATGAAAAACTGTTTTTT. Amino acid sequence: CATSRGGQGYGNEKLFF.

This sequence joins TRBV9 and TRBJ1-2, with 9 bases lining up with TRBD1. Per the germline V gene, CDR1 is SGDLS and CDR2 is YYNGEE. With V trimmed by 4 bases and J by 5 bases, 9 bases remained unmatched. CDR3 length: 15 amino acids. The CDR3 spells CASSSRTGEGYGYTF. As DNA, the CDR3 is TGTGCCAGCAGCTCCCGGACAGGGGAGGGGTATGGCTACACCTTC.

The chain carries TRBV6-6 and TRBJ1-1; tentative D call: TRBD1 (5 bases). Germline CDR1 is MNHNY and CDR2 is SVGAGI (reference sequence). V was clipped by 8 bases and J by 4 bases, with 8 bases between them. CDR3 length: 11 amino acids. The CDR3 DNA is TGTGCCAGCCAGAGGGGCACTGAAGCTTTCTTT. It specifies CASQRGTEAFF.